This TCR beta chain emerged from a study of T cell responses to AZD1222 COVID-19 vaccine. A few counts support this clone. Generated by immunoSEQ multiplex PCR, the TCRdb table keeps only in-frame clones and is missing some. The sample lists roughly 100,000 clones, more than 75% occurring once. Germline V gene sequence: CDR1 MNHNS, CDR2 SASEGT. This CDR3 region has 15 residues. V lost 4 bases and J lost 1, with 8 bases in between. Sequenced material: peripheral blood, taken 28 days after the second dose of the MenACWY control vaccine. The rearrangement joins TRBV6-1 to TRBJ2-6, with D possibly being TRBD2 (5 bases). The clonotype originates from an adult who received the MenACWY meningococcal vaccine as a control. The CDR3, as DNA: TGTGCCAGCAGTGTAGCGCAGTCTGGGGCCAACGTCCTGACTTTC. It encodes CASSVAQSGANVLTF.